This is a list of T cell receptor beta chains from one sample in a study of blood T cells in healthy people across ages. In TCRdb, the 5' RACE reads were re-called with MiXCR into one record per CDR3 protein. This table holds approximately 780,000 distinct CDR3 sequences, about 26% found once. The data also belong to a second study, concerning T cells of mothers and their children.

Material for sequencing was blood. These receptors came from a boy under 18 in good health. Both conserved end residues are part of each CDR3. D genes are given only for firm matches. Size values are once, few and many counts, or a class for expanded clones, and some rows have none.

clone_size j_call d_call v_call cdr3_nt cdr3_aa
NA TRBJ1-4 NA TRBV28 TGTGCCAGCACCGAAAATGAAAAACTGTTTTTT CASTENEKLFF
NA TRBJ2-5 NA TRBV4-1 TGCGCCAGCAGCCAACCGAAAGCGGTGATCCCGTACCAAGAGACCCAGTACTTC CASSQPKAVIPYQETQYF
few TRBJ2-5 TRBD1 TRBV6-1 TGTGCCAGCAGTTGGGACAGGGGGCGGGAGACCCAGTACTTC CASSWDRGRETQYF
NA TRBJ1-3 TRBD1 TRBV5-1 TGCGCCAGCAGCTTGCGACAGGGACGGGTCGATAGCACGGGAAACACCATATATTTT CASSLRQGRVDSTGNTIYF
few TRBJ1-2 NA TRBV7-9 TGTGCCAGCAGCCCCCCCTTTGGGGGCGGTAACTATGGCTACACCTTC CASSPPFGGGNYGYTF
NA TRBJ1-5 NA TRBV29-1 TGCAGCGTTGGCTACGGGGGCCGGCCCCAGCATTTT CSVGYGGRPQHF
NA TRBJ1-2 TRBD1 TRBV9 TGTGCCAGCAGCGTAGCTACAGGGGGCGCCTATGGCTACACCTTC CASSVATGGAYGYTF
NA TRBJ2-5 NA TRBV12-5 TGTGCTAGTGGTTTGGTTCGAGGTGATGAGACCCAGTACTTC CASGLVRGDETQYF
few TRBJ2-5 NA TRBV3-1 TGTGCCAGCAGCCATTCGTACCAAGAGACCCAGTACTTC CASSHSYQETQYF
NA TRBJ2-7 NA TRBV6-6 TGTGCCAGCAGGCCCTCGGAGGGGGGGGGCTCCTACGAGCAGTACTTC CASRPSEGGGSYEQYF
NA TRBJ1-5 NA TRBV4-1 TGCGCCAGCAGCCCATCGGGGGCGAAGACCCCTCGGCAGCCCCAGCATTTT CASSPSGAKTPRQPQHF
NA TRBJ1-6 NA TRBV5-1 TGCGCCAGCAGCTTAGTAGGGCACGATTCACCCCTCCACTTT CASSLVGHDSPLHF
few TRBJ1-1 TRBD1 TRBV4-2 TGTGCCAGCAGGGAGACAGGGGGCTATGACACTGAAGCTTTCTTT CASRETGGYDTEAFF
NA TRBJ1-2 NA TRBV15 TGTGCCACCAGCAGAGACGACAAGAACTATGGGGGCTACACCTTC CATSRDDKNYGGYTF
few TRBJ1-2 NA TRBV7-9 TGTGCCAGCAGCTCCGGGGATAGCCGTTTCTATGGCTACACCTTC CASSSGDSRFYGYTF
few TRBJ2-1 NA TRBV6-1 TGTGCCAACAGTGAGCGGAGGGTAAATGAGCAGTTCTTC CANSERRVNEQFF
many TRBJ1-4 NA TRBV5-1 TGTGCCAGCAGCCTGGGGACAACTAATGAAAAACTGTTTTTT CASSLGTTNEKLFF
NA TRBJ1-3 NA TRBV5-1 TGCGCCAGCAGCGGAGGGACCGCTGGAAACACCATATATTTT CASSGGTAGNTIYF
NA TRBJ1-2 NA TRBV6-4 TGTGCCAGCAGTCCTGGGGCAGGGCTCTATGGCTACACCTTC CASSPGAGLYGYTF
NA TRBJ1-6 NA TRBV28 TGTGCCAGCAGTCCCCCCATGCTGCCCCTCCACTTT CASSPPMLPLHF
few TRBJ2-5 NA TRBV6-1 TGTGCCAGCAGTGAAAAGGGGAGGAAGGAGACCCAGTACTTC CASSEKGRKETQYF
few TRBJ1-1 NA TRBV4-1 TGCGCCAGCAGCCAAGATCAAGGCAAGGAGGGGACTGAAGCTTTCTTT CASSQDQGKEGTEAFF
NA TRBJ2-5 NA TRBV11-2 TGTGCCAGCAGCTTAGGACAAGGGGGTATGGAGACCCAGTACTTC CASSLGQGGMETQYF
few TRBJ2-2 TRBD1 TRBV29-1 TGCAGCGCCTGGGACAGCACCGGGGAGCTGTTTTTT CSAWDSTGELFF
NA TRBJ1-3 NA TRBV15 TGTGCCACCAGCAGAGGTATAGGAAACACCATATATTTT CATSRGIGNTIYF
NA TRBJ1-2 NA TRBV2 TGTGCCAGCAGTCCAACCAGCCCCTATGGCTACACCTTC CASSPTSPYGYTF
NA TRBJ2-7 TRBD2 TRBV10-3 TGTGCCATCAGTGAGTCGGGGACTAGCGGGGGCTACGAGCAGTACTTC CAISESGTSGGYEQYF
few TRBJ1-4 NA TRBV28 TGTGCCAGCAGTTTATTGCGCAGGGCTAATGAAAAACTGTTTTTT CASSLLRRANEKLFF
few TRBJ2-7 NA TRBV12-3/TRBV12-4 TGTGCCAGCAGTCGCCCCAGGAACGAGCAGTACTTC CASSRPRNEQYF
few TRBJ2-1 TRBD2 TRBV27 TGTGCCAGCAGTTTATCGCTTAGCGGGAGGGCTTCGTACAATGAGCAGTTCTTC CASSLSLSGRASYNEQFF
once TRBJ2-1 TRBD2 TRBV5-1 TGCGCCAGTGGGGAGGGGAATGACAATGAGCAGTTCTTC CASGEGNDNEQFF